One sample yielded the 7 T cell receptor beta chains listed below, sequenced in a study of blood T cell repertoires in COVID-19. Some clones are missing from TCRdb's copy, which holds only in-frame ones; the method was immunoSEQ multiplex PCR. The sample includes about 140,000 clones, 77% seen only once; the top ten take about 8.4%. Sequencing was carried out using peripheral blood. The receptors originated from a woman aged 45-60 years with active or convalescent COVID-19.

The rearrangement links TRBV5-6 to TRBJ2-3; D possibly corresponds to TRBD1 (6 bases). In germline, CDR1 is SGHDT, CDR2 YYEEEE. CDR3 size: 16 residues. Between the trimmed V and J ends, which lost 2 bases and 1 base, there was a span of 14 bases. As DNA, the CDR3 is TGTGCCAGCAGCTTAGTAACGCAGGGGCGCACAGATACGCAGTATTTT. The encoded protein is CASSLVTQGRTDTQYF.

The chain combines TRBV7-2 with TRBJ2-1; D unclear. Trimming removed 5 bases from V and 5 bases from J, with 10 bases in between. The CDR3 runs 13 residues. The V gene's germline CDR1 is SGHTA and CDR2 FQGNSA. The CDR3 loop reads CASSRTTNNEQFF. The CDR3 DNA reads as TGTGCCAGCAGCCGTACTACTAACAATGAGCAGTTCTTC. Full variable domain (remainder filled in from reference TRBV7-2 and TRBJ2-1): GAGVSQSPSNKVTEKGKDVELRCDPISGHTALYWYRQSLGQGLEFLIYFQGNSAPDKSGLPSDRFSAERTGGSVSTLTIQRTQQEDSAVYLCASSRTTNNEQFFGPGTRLTVL.

The J gene is TRBJ1-2, the V gene TRBV7-9; TRBD1 is a possible D gene (6 bases). This CDR3 contains 14 residues. The V end lost 2 bases, the J end lost 7 bases, and 14 bases lay between the germline ends. Germline V gives CDR1 SEHNR, CDR2 FQNEAQ (reference sequence). CDR3: CASSLTGRTVGYTF. CDR3 DNA sequence: TGTGCCAGCAGCTTAACAGGGCGGACTGTTGGCTACACCTTC. The full variable domain, completed using reference TRBV7-9 and TRBJ1-2, is DTGVSQNPRHKITKRGQNVTFRCDPISEHNRLYWYRQTLGQGPEFLTYFQNEAQLEKSRLLSDRFSAERPKGSFSTLEIQRTEQGDSAMYLCASSLTGRTVGYTFGSGTRLTVV.

In this sample, this clone turned up a few times. In DNA form, the CDR3 reads TGTGCCAGCAGCCACTCTAGCGGGAGCAATGAGCAGTTCTTC. Translating gives CASSHSSGSNEQFF. The chain carries TRBV5-5 and TRBJ2-1; TRBD2 agrees at 10 bases. The CDR3 has 14 residues. Germline CDR1 reads SGHKS; CDR2 reads YYEKEE (reference sequence). With V trimmed by 4 bases and J by 6 bases, 4 bases remained unmatched.

The chain couples TRBV7-3 to TRBJ2-1; 14 bases are shared with TRBD2. CDR3 length equals 17 residues. Losses at the gene ends were 4 bases for V and 7 bases for J; bases not matched to a gene: 9. Per germline, CDR1 SGHTA and CDR2 FQGTGA. Here the CDR3 DNA reads TGTGCCAGCAGCTCCCTCGGACTAGCGGGAGGTAGGAATGAGCAGTTCTTC. Its translation: CASSSLGLAGGRNEQFF.

The chain carries TRBV20-1 and TRBJ1-2; weak D call: TRBD1 (5 bases). This CDR3 comprises 11 residues. CDR1 is DFQATT and CDR2 is SNEGSKA in the germline V gene (reference sequence). Trimming removed 5 bases at V and 5 bases at J, with 9 bases between. The chain's CDR3 is CSAGGSYGYTF. CDR3 nucleotides: TGCAGTGCTGGGGGGTCGTATGGCTACACCTTC.

The chain carries TRBV19 and TRBJ1-2; tentatively, D is TRBD1 (6 bases). Trimming removed 5 bases at V and 4 bases at J, with 14 bases between. This CDR3 comprises 14 residues. Germline lookup yields CDR1 LNHDA and CDR2 SQIVND (reference sequence). The CDR3 region has the DNA TGTGCCAGTAGTCCAACACAGGGCAGCTATGGCTACACCTTC. This gives the protein CASSPTQGSYGYTF.